Listed here are 3 T cell receptor beta chains from one sample, sequenced in a study of T cell repertoires in cytomegalovirus infection. TCRdb re-called the reads through MiXCR, storing one row per CDR3 protein. Found here are fewer than 350,000 distinct CDR3 sequences, under 20% of them singletons; the top ten hold approximately 12%. The sample taken for sequencing was PBMCs. These receptors all come from a human donor in good health (CMV status not recorded). Some clones in this sample may be carry-over from other donors' samples.

This chain's CDR3 is CASSYSSQGGYNEQFF. CDR3 nucleotide sequence: TGTGCCAGCAGTTACTCGTCTCAGGGGGGCTACAATGAGCAGTTCTTC. The V and J genes are TRBV6-5 and TRBJ2-1; D may be TRBD1 (7 bases). This CDR3 has 16 amino acids. Germline lookup yields CDR1 MNHEY and CDR2 SVGAGI. V shed 0 bases and J shed 3 bases, with 12 bases lying between them.

This chain uses TRBV5-1 with TRBJ2-7; D unclear. This CDR3 comprises 14 residues. Germline V gene data show CDR1 as SGHRS and CDR2 as YFSETQ. The V gene lost 2 bases and the J gene lost 1 base, with 10 bases spanning the gap. CDR3 in amino acids: CASSFWTASYEQYF. The CDR3 DNA reads TGCGCCAGCAGCTTTTGGACGGCTTCCTACGAGCAGTACTTC. Full variable domain (missing parts from reference TRBV5-1 and TRBJ2-7): KAGVTQTPRYLIKTRGQQVTLSCSPISGHRSVSWYQQTPGQGLQFLFEYFSETQRNKGNFPGRFSGRQFSNSRSEMNVSTLELGDSALYLCASSFWTASYEQYFGPGTRLTVT.

This clonotype has more than one count but fewer than ten. The rearrangement joins TRBV12-3 or TRBV12-4 to TRBJ1-2; 8 bases fit TRBD1. The trim removed 5 bases at V and 4 bases at J, leaving 6 bases unmatched. The CDR3 length is 14 residues. Here the CDR3 DNA reads TGTGCCAGCAGTCTCCAGGGGGCGAGCTATGGCTACACCTTC. It translates to CASSLQGASYGYTF.